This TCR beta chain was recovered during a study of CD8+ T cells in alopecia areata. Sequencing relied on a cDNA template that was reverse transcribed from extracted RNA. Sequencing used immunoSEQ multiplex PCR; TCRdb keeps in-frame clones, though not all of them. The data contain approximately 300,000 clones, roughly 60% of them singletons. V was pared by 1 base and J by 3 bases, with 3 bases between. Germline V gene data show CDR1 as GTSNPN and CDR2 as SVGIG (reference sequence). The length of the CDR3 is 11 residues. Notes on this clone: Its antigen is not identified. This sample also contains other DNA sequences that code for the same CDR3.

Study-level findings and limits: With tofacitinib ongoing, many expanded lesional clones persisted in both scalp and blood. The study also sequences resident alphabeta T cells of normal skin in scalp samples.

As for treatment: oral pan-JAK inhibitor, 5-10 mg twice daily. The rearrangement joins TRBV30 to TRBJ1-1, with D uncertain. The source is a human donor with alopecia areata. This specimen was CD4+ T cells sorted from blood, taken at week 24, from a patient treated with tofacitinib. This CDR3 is CAWSGYTEAFF. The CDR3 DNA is TGTGCCTGGAGTGGGTACACTGAAGCTTTCTTT.